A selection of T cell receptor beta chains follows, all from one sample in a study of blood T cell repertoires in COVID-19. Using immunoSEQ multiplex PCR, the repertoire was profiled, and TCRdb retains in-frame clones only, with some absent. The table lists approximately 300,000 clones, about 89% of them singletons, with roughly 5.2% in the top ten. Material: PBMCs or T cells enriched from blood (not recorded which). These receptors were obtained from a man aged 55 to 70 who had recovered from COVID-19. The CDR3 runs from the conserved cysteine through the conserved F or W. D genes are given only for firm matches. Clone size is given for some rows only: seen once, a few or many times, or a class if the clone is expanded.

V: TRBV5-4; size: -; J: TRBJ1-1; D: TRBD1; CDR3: CASSWGRDRGITEAFF; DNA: TGTGCCAGCAGCTGGGGTCGAGACAGGGGGATTACTGAAGCTTTCTTT
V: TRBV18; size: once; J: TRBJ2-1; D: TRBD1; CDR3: CASSQDRANEQFF; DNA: TGTGCCAGCTCCCAGGACAGGGCAAATGAGCAGTTCTTC
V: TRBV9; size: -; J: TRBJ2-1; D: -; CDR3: CASSDRQQLYNEQFF; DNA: TGTGCCAGCAGCGACCGACAGCAATTGTACAATGAGCAGTTCTTC
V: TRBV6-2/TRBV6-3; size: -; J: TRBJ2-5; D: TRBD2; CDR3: CASSYLLGLAGGDETQYF; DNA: TGTGCCAGCAGTTACCTCCTGGGACTAGCGGGAGGGGACGAGACCCAGTACTTC
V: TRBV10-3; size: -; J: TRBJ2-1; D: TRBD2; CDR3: CATQPSGTSGNEQFF; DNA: TGTGCCACCCAACCCTCCGGGACTAGTGGTAATGAGCAGTTCTTC
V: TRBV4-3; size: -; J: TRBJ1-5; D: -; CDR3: CASSDLQGQPQHF; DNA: TGCGCCAGCAGCGACCTGCAGGGTCAGCCCCAGCATTTT
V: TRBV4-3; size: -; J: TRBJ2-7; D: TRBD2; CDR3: CASSPTSESYEQYF; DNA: TGCGCCAGCAGCCCGACTAGCGAATCCTACGAGCAGTACTTC
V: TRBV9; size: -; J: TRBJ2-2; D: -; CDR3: CASSVSAVAGELFF; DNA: TGTGCCAGCAGCGTGTCCGCGGTGGCGGGGGAGCTGTTTTTT
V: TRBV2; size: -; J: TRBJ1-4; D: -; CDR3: CAIRRGLNEKLFF; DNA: TGTGCCATCCGCAGGGGCTTAAATGAAAAACTGTTTTTT
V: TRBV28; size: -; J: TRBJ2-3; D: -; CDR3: CATVVSTDTQYF; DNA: TGTGCCACCGTAGTCTCCACAGATACGCAGTATTTT
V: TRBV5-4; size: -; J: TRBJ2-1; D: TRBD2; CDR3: CASSRRTSGSSLNEQFF; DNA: TGTGCCAGCAGCCGCAGGACTAGCGGGAGCTCCCTCAATGAGCAGTTCTTC
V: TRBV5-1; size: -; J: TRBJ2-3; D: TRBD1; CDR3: CASSSNPGQFTDTQYF; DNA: TGCGCCAGCAGCTCGAACCCGGGACAGTTCACAGATACGCAGTATTTT
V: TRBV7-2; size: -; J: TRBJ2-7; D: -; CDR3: CASSVAGVNEQYF; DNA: TGTGCCAGCAGCGTCGCAGGGGTCAACGAGCAGTACTTC
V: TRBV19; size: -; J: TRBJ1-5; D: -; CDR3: CASRTTATPNQPQHF; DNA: TGTGCCAGTAGGACCACAGCTACCCCCAATCAGCCCCAGCATTTT
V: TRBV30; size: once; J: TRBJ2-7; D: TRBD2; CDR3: CAWSTGPGGYEQYF; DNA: TGTGCCTGGAGTACGGGCCCGGGAGGCTACGAGCAGTACTTC
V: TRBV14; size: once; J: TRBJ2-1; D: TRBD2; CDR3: CASSQVLAGGPVYNEQFF; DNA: TGTGCCAGCAGCCAAGTACTAGCGGGAGGGCCGGTCTACAATGAGCAGTTCTTC
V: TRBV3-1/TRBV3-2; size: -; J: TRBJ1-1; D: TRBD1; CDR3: CASSPTGGGLSFGAFF; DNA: TGTGCCAGCAGCCCGACAGGGGGCGGGTTGAGTTTCGGGGCTTTCTTT
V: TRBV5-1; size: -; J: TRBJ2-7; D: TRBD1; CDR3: CASSLGDSLSYEQYF; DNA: TGCGCCAGCAGCTTGGGGGACAGTCTTTCCTACGAGCAGTACTTC
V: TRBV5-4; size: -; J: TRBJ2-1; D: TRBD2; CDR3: CASSFSGAGRADEQFF; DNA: TGTGCCAGCAGCTTCTCAGGAGCCGGGAGGGCCGATGAGCAGTTCTTC
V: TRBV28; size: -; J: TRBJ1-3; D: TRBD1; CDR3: CASSVAGTGPLSGNTIYF; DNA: TGTGCCAGCAGTGTCGCCGGGACAGGGCCCCTCTCTGGAAACACCATATATTTT
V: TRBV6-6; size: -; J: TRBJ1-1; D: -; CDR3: CASSYPRGSMNTEAFF; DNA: TGTGCCAGCAGTTACCCGCGGGGCTCTATGAACACTGAAGCTTTCTTT
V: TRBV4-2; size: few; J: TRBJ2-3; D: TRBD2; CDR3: CASSLRTSGSTDTQYF; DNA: TGTGCCAGCAGCCTACGGACTAGCGGGAGTACAGATACGCAGTATTTT
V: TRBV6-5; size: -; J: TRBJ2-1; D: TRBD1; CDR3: CASSSDRGQDRQFF; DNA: TGTGCCAGCAGTTCTGACAGGGGGCAGGACAGGCAGTTCTTC